A single sample is the source of the 27 T cell receptor beta chains below, sequenced in a study of blood T cell repertoires in COVID-19. TCRdb's copy holds only in-frame clones and misses some; the assay was immunoSEQ multiplex PCR. Seen here are 310,000 or so clones, about 91% observed once, and the top ten hold approximately 9%. Material: PBMCs or T cells enriched from blood (not recorded which). These receptors were collected from a woman under 30 who had recovered from COVID-19.

The V and J genes are TRBV6-5 and TRBJ1-2; D may be TRBD1 (6 bases). CDR1 is MNHEY, CDR2 SVGAGI, per germline. The CDR3 totals 13 residues. Trimming removed 4 bases from V and 2 bases from J, with 8 bases in between. CDR3 region: CASSFGTNYGYTF. Written as DNA, the CDR3 is TGTGCCAGCAGTTTCGGGACAAACTATGGCTACACCTTC.

The V call is TRBV24-1, the J call TRBJ2-7, with D perhaps TRBD1 (6 bases). Trimming took off 4 bases at V and 8 bases at J, with 20 bases between the two ends. From germline, CDR1 is KGHDR and CDR2 SFDVKD. CDR3 size: 15 residues. CDR3 loop: CATSETGQQSTKQYF. CDR3 in DNA: TGTGCCACCAGTGAAACCGGACAGCAATCTACGAAGCAGTACTTC.

The chain joins TRBV7-3 to TRBJ1-2, with 9 bases matching TRBD1. The germline V gene has CDR1 SGHTA and CDR2 FQGTGA. The J segment lost 6 bases and the V segment lost 2 bases, leaving 4 bases of the junction unmatched. CDR3 length equals 14 residues. Here the CDR3 reads CASSLGGTGNGYTF. In DNA, the CDR3 is TGTGCCAGCAGCTTAGGGGGGACAGGGAATGGCTACACCTTC. The full variable domain, with the rest looked up from reference TRBV7-3 and TRBJ1-2, is GAGVSQTPSNKVTEKGKYVELRCDPISGHTALYWYRQSLGQGPEFLIYFQGTGAADDSGLPNDRFFAVRPEGSVSTLKIQRTERGDSAVYLCASSLGGTGNGYTFGSGTRLTVV.

The V and J genes are TRBV5-1 and TRBJ2-1, with 8 bases that match TRBD2. V lost 4 bases, J lost 4 bases, and 7 bases stayed unmatched. In germline, CDR1 is SGHRS, CDR2 YFSETQ. There are 15 residues in the CDR3. The CDR3 region has the DNA TGCGCCAGCAGCCTGCCGGCTAGCGGGTACAATGAGCAGTTCTTC. Amino acids: CASSLPASGYNEQFF.

The chain joins TRBV12-3 or TRBV12-4 to TRBJ2-7; 7 nucleotides align to TRBD1. CDR3 length: 13 residues. The V segment lost 0 bases and the J segment 5 bases; nucleotides outside the gene matches: 1. The chain's CDR3 is CASSLATGNEQYF. The DNA for the CDR3 is TGTGCCAGCAGTTTAGCGACAGGGAACGAGCAGTACTTC.

The rearrangement links TRBV7-2 to TRBJ2-3; TRBD2 aligns across 11 bases. The trim removed 1 base at V and 5 bases at J, leaving 8 bases unmatched. The germline V gene encodes CDR1 SGHTA and CDR2 FQGNSA. CDR3 size: 17 residues. CDR3 sequence: CASSLGRLAGSLDTQYF. CDR3 coding DNA: TGTGCCAGCAGCTTAGGTCGACTAGCGGGGAGTTTAGATACGCAGTATTTT. Complete variable domain (other parts from reference TRBV7-2 and TRBJ2-3): GAGVSQSPSNKVTEKGKDVELRCDPISGHTALYWYRQSLGQGLEFLIYFQGNSAPDKSGLPSDRFSAERTGGSVSTLTIQRTQQEDSAVYLCASSLGRLAGSLDTQYFGPGTRLTVL.

The CDR3, as DNA: TGCGCCAGCAGCCAAGAGGGCGGGGGGGCTCATGAGCAGTTCTTC. Translating it yields CASSQEGGGAHEQFF. The chain carries TRBV4-3 and TRBJ2-1, with 9 bases that match TRBD2. The V segment lost 0 bases and the J segment 8 bases; nucleotides outside the gene matches: 5. The CDR3 has 15 residues. Germline lookup yields CDR1 LGHNA and CDR2 YSLEER.

The chain couples TRBV7-6 to TRBJ1-4, with unresolved D. Germline V gene data show CDR1 as SGHVS and CDR2 as FNYEAQ. V was shortened by 5 bases and J by 1 base, with 20 bases between the two germline ends. The CDR3 has 18 amino acids. This chain's CDR3 is CASSERAWRTLTNEKLFF. The CDR3, as DNA: TGTGCCAGCAGCGAAAGGGCCTGGAGGACTCTAACTAATGAAAAACTGTTTTTT.

The chain has TRBV5-4 and TRBJ2-5; 7 bases map to TRBD1. Losses at the gene ends were 4 bases for V and 3 bases for J; bases not matched to a gene: 12. The CDR3 is made up of 16 amino acids. Germline assignment: CDR1 SGHNT and CDR2 YYREEE (reference sequence). CDR3 nucleotide sequence: TGTGCCAGCAGCCATCCTAATCGGGACAGCAAAGAGACCCAGTACTTC. Translation gives CASSHPNRDSKETQYF.

The V gene is TRBV19, the J gene TRBJ1-2; TRBD1 is a possible D gene (5 bases). The CDR3 runs to 13 residues. Germline loops: CDR1 LNHDA, CDR2 SQIVND (reference sequence). V was clipped by 5 bases and J by 2 bases, with 9 bases between them. The CDR3 loop is CASSSQGNYGYTF. The DNA for the CDR3 is TGTGCCAGTAGTTCCCAGGGCAACTATGGCTACACCTTC.

The genes are TRBV6-5 and TRBJ1-3, with TRBD1 as a possible D gene (6 bases). Germline loops: CDR1 MNHEY, CDR2 SVGAGI. Trimming shortened V by 0 bases and J by 0 bases, and 9 bases separated the two germline ends. The CDR3 has 16 amino acids. The CDR3 is CASSYSTDSSGNTIYF. In nucleotides, the CDR3 is TGTGCCAGCAGTTACTCCACGGACAGCTCTGGAAACACCATATATTTT.

This clone was seen a few times. The CDR3 DNA reads TGTGCCAGCAGTGACGGAGGGGGCTCAAAGGCCCAGCATTTT. It yields the protein CASSDGGGSKAQHF. This chain links TRBV2 with TRBJ1-5; TRBD1 matches at 7 bases. Germline V gives CDR1 SNHLY, CDR2 FYNNEI. This CDR3 has 14 amino acids. The V and J ends lost 3 bases and 11 bases, in that order; junction bases with no gene match: 10.

The CDR3 spells CASSFLQGATADTQYF. In nucleotides, the CDR3 is TGTGCCAGCAGCTTCCTCCAGGGGGCCACGGCAGATACGCAGTATTTT. The rearrangement links TRBV7-9 to TRBJ2-3, with 8 bases that match TRBD1. This CDR3 contains 16 residues. CDR1 is SEHNR and CDR2 is FQNEAQ in the germline V gene (reference sequence). Losses at the gene ends were 3 bases for V and 4 bases for J; bases not matched to a gene: 9.

The chain joins TRBV5-6 to TRBJ1-2; D gene ambiguous. The CDR3 sequence is 11 residues long. V lost 4 bases, J lost 4 bases, and 5 bases lay in between. Germline CDR1 SGHDT, CDR2 YYEEEE. The CDR3 sequence: CASSLSYGYTF. DNA of the CDR3: TGTGCCAGCAGCCTGTCCTATGGCTACACCTTC. The full variable domain, in which reference TRBV5-6 and TRBJ1-2 provide the parts outside the CDR3, is DAGVTQSPTHLIKTRGQQVTLRCSPKSGHDTVSWYQQALGQGPQFIFQYYEEEERQRGNFPDRFSGHQFPNYSSELNVNALLLGDSALYLCASSLSYGYTFGSGTRLTVV.

Worth noting for this clone: Other DNA sequences from this sample encode an identical CDR3 as well. The rearrangement uses TRBV29-1 and TRBJ2-2; 7 bases map to TRBD1. J was trimmed by 0 bases and V by 4 bases; bases with no gene match: 2. Germline V gene lookup returns CDR1 SQVTM and CDR2 ANQGSEA. The CDR3 is 14 amino acids. CDR3 residues: CSVGQGANTGELFF. As DNA, the CDR3 is TGCAGCGTTGGACAGGGCGCGAACACCGGGGAGCTGTTTTTT.

This sequence joins TRBV3-1 (or the pseudogene TRBV3-2) and TRBJ2-4; no clear D gene. V was pared by 4 bases and J by 5 bases, with 6 bases between. CDR1 and CDR2 (germline): LGHDT, YNNKEL (reference sequence). CDR3 length: 12 residues. This CDR3 reads CASSRSENIQYF. The CDR3 DNA reads as TGTGCCAGCAGCCGAAGCGAAAACATTCAGTACTTC.

The chain recombines TRBV18 with TRBJ2-3; 10 positions agree with TRBD2. The CDR3 sequence is 15 residues long. J was trimmed by 3 bases and V by 3 bases; bases with no gene match: 3. The germline CDR1 and CDR2 sequences are KGHSH and LQKENI. CDR3 sequence (DNA): TGTGCCAGCTCACCGGGGACTAGCGCTACAGATACGCAGTATTTT. Amino acids: CASSPGTSATDTQYF. The variable domain in full, completed from reference TRBV18 and TRBJ2-3, reads NAGVMQNPRHLVRRRGQEARLRCSPMKGHSHVYWYRQLPEEGLKFMVYLQKENIIDESGMPKERFSAEFPKEGPSILRIQQVVRGDSAAYFCASSPGTSATDTQYFGPGTRLTVL.

V and J are TRBV7-6 and TRBJ2-7; weak D call: TRBD1 (7 bases). The CDR3 has 15 residues. Germline lookup yields CDR1 SGHVS and CDR2 FNYEAQ. V was clipped by 5 bases and J by 2 bases, with 16 bases between them. The CDR3 DNA is TGTGCCAGCAGCCACGCGGGACAGAAAACCTACGAGCAGTACTTC. Translated: CASSHAGQKTYEQYF.

This chain connects TRBV29-1 to TRBJ2-5, with 8 bases that match TRBD2. CDR1 SQVTM and CDR2 ANQGSEA come from the germline V gene. The CDR3 is 13 amino acids. V lost 5 bases and J lost 2; bases outside the gene matches: 4. DNA for the CDR3: TGCAGCGTTCGACTAGCGAGACAAGAGACCCAGTACTTC. It yields the protein CSVRLARQETQYF.

V usage is TRBV19 and J usage is TRBJ1-5, with D possibly matching TRBD1 (6 bases). CDR1 LNHDA and CDR2 SQIVND come from the germline V gene (reference sequence). This CDR3 is 17 amino acids long. Trimming stripped 1 base from V and 9 bases from J, with 22 bases between. The CDR3 DNA reads as TGTGCCAGTAGTATAGCACCCGGCAGGGGCCGTTGGAGGCCCCAGCATTTT. Its translation: CASSIAPGRGRWRPQHF.

Here the CDR3 DNA reads TGTGCCAGCAGTCCAACAGGGGGCAGGTTAGAGACCCAGTACTTC. It codes for CASSPTGGRLETQYF. The genes are TRBV27 and TRBJ2-5, with TRBD1 matching 9 bases. In germline, CDR1 is MNHEY, CDR2 SMNVEV (reference sequence). V shed 5 bases and J 4 bases; nucleotides not matched to a gene: 8. The CDR3 has 15 amino acids.

The chain has TRBV5-1 and TRBJ2-5; no clear D gene. There are 14 residues in the CDR3. Germline V gene data show CDR1 as SGHRS and CDR2 as YFSETQ. V was pared by 1 base and J by 3 bases, with 10 bases between. The CDR3 is CASSLSLSEETQYF. CDR3 nucleotides: TGCGCCAGCAGCTTGTCGTTATCCGAAGAGACCCAGTACTTC. The whole variable domain, remainder taken from reference TRBV5-1 and TRBJ2-5, is KAGVTQTPRYLIKTRGQQVTLSCSPISGHRSVSWYQQTPGQGLQFLFEYFSETQRNKGNFPGRFSGRQFSNSRSEMNVSTLELGDSALYLCASSLSLSEETQYFGPGTRLLVL.

DNA for the CDR3: TGTGCCAGCAGAGCGGACGGACAGGGGGTGGCTGAAGCTTTCTTT. This encodes CASRADGQGVAEAFF. The V call is TRBV7-9, the J call TRBJ1-1, with 10 positions matching TRBD1. The CDR3 totals 15 residues. CDR1 is SEHNR and CDR2 is FQNEAQ in the germline V gene (reference sequence). V shed 6 bases, J shed 6 bases, and the junction held 10 bases outside the gene matches. Variable domain in full (rest from reference TRBV7-9 and TRBJ1-1): DTGVSQNPRHKITKRGQNVTFRCDPISEHNRLYWYRQTLGQGPEFLTYFQNEAQLEKSRLLSDRFSAERPKGSFSTLEIQRTEQGDSAMYLCASRADGQGVAEAFFGQGTRLTVV.

The chain is built from TRBV28 and TRBJ2-7; D might be TRBD2 (5 bases). Germline CDR1 and CDR2: MDHEN and SYDVKM. Trimming shortened V by 4 bases and J by 7 bases, and 23 bases separated the two germline ends. CDR3 length equals 16 residues. CDR3 in amino acids: CASSSNIIGVEGEQYF. CDR3 bases: TGTGCCAGCAGTTCAAATATCATCGGGGTCGAGGGAGAGCAGTACTTC.

The rearrangement uses TRBV5-1 and TRBJ2-3; 7 nucleotides agree with TRBD1. Trimming took 2 bases from V and 5 from J; bases not matched to a gene: 5. This CDR3 is 14 amino acids long. The germline CDR1 and CDR2 sequences are SGHRS and YFSETQ. CDR3: CASSFRGPVDTQYF. The DNA of the CDR3 is TGCGCCAGCAGCTTTAGGGGGCCGGTAGATACGCAGTATTTT. The whole variable domain, filled in from reference TRBV5-1 and TRBJ2-3, reads KAGVTQTPRYLIKTRGQQVTLSCSPISGHRSVSWYQQTPGQGLQFLFEYFSETQRNKGNFPGRFSGRQFSNSRSEMNVSTLELGDSALYLCASSFRGPVDTQYFGPGTRLTVL.

This chain uses TRBV28 with TRBJ2-1; D remains ambiguous. Between the trimmed V and J ends, which lost 2 bases and 8 bases, there was a span of 10 bases. Per germline, CDR1 MDHEN and CDR2 SYDVKM. The CDR3 loop spans 13 amino acids. This CDR3 reads CASSLPQSHEQFF. The CDR3 region has the DNA TGTGCCAGCAGTTTACCACAGAGCCATGAGCAGTTCTTC. Full variable domain (remainder filled in from reference TRBV28 and TRBJ2-1): DVKVTQSSRYLVKRTGEKVFLECVQDMDHENMFWYRQDPGLGLRLIYFSYDVKMKEKGDIPEGYSVSREKKERFSLILESASTNQTSMYLCASSLPQSHEQFFGPGTRLTVL.

J is TRBJ1-1 and V is TRBV29-1; D gene unclear. Trimming cost V 3 bases and J 1 base, with 9 bases left between them. Germline V gene lookup returns CDR1 SQVTM and CDR2 ANQGSEA. There are 13 residues in the CDR3. The CDR3 DNA sequence: TGCAGCGTTGAGCCTACCGGGAACACTGAAGCTTTCTTT. Translation: CSVEPTGNTEAFF.